This TCR beta chain is drawn from a study of read filtering for tumor transcriptome and immune sequencing (dated by TCRdb to about 2020). Broadly, across the study: The cohort had 17 male and 14 female patients with a mean age of around 66 years, ranging from 47 to 80. By revised international staging, roughly 8 patients were R-ISS I, 16 were R-ISS II and about seven were R-ISS III. After DNase treatment, whole-transcriptome libraries were prepared with the TruSeq RNA Access Library Prep Kit. TCR-region mapped reads per sample ranged from about 4 to 10.27 million with IR-seq versus only about 75 to 1,400 with RNA-seq. TCR repertoires obtained by targeted immune repertoire sequencing and by bulk whole-transcriptome sequencing performed on the same bone marrow samples were compared. One main goal was a read-filtering strategy for immune repertoire data, in particular deciding whether clonotypes backed by only one read should be removed.

Broad study findings and their caveats: The sorted CD138-negative fraction was composed of a mixed bone marrow immune population rather than of purified T cells. IR-seq captured clonotypes at much higher depth and more reliably than RNA-seq, and smaller IR-seq throughput sufficed to identify most shared clonotypes. Removing single-read clonotypes increased the correlation between IR-seq and RNA-seq shared clonotype proportions. Single-read clonotypes made up about four fifths of clonotypes but 3% to 3.5% of total reads in IR-seq, and around 73% of clonotypes and 40% to 50% of reads in RNA-seq.

This clonotype was counted at least ten times. Its antigen is currently not known. No base quality values were provided; no much bigger clone lies one nucleotide off. TCR libraries were constructed from approximately 390 ng RNA using the Immunoverse kit, and molecular barcoded adaptors covering alpha/delta and beta/gamma chains were employed. TCR library preparation used the same RNA that was used for transcriptome sequencing. TCR libraries were sequenced on an Illumina HiSeq 4000 with 2 x 150 cycles. Processing in the source paper ran as follows. With MiXCR, TCR reads were aligned to human V, D, J and C references and assembled into CDR3 clonotypes, with quality filtering and error correction included. The tcR package in R was used to analyze clonotype counts and gene usage diversity. For inspection of raw mapping reads, RNA-seq reads were mapped by STAR aligner version 2.5.3a onto GRCh37 of the human genome. To test how sequencing depth affects detected clonotypes, IR-seq fastq files were randomly downsampled with Seqtk 1.3. The public reads were reprocessed in TCRdb via fastp at Q25 and MiXCR, keeping in-frame beta chains. CDR3 protein duplicates are merged, each entry listing the most common genes and DNA. The authors' filters were not applied to this entry. For this sample there are tens of thousands of distinct CDR3 sequences; about 20% appear just once. Jointly, the top ten make up around a sixth of the sample.

In the germline V gene, CDR1 corresponds to MGHRA and CDR2 to YSYEKL. Measured from the cysteine to the phenylalanine, the CDR3 is 15 residues long. Only CDR3 DNA is held: 45 bases, read in frame from base 1. V is pruned by 2 bases and J by 9 bases, leaving 9 bases of the junction without a gene match. Bone marrow was sampled from every patient at the time of active disease. Ficoll-Hypaque density gradient centrifugation was used to isolate the bone marrow mononuclear cells. Myeloma plasma cells were removed and CD138-negative cells were obtained by negative selection following labeling with CD138 magnetic microbeads on a MACS separator. Purity of the isolated cells was checked by flow cytometry on an Attune NxT using CD138 antibodies. Total RNA was extracted using TRIzol reagent and was quantified on a NanoDrop spectrophotometer. Paired RNA-seq and IR-seq were performed on each patient's CD138-negative bone marrow sample.

The sequencing input was a population of CD138-negative cells sorted from bone marrow. The cell subset or site label of this sample denotes: bone marrow mononuclear cells depleted of CD138+ plasma/myeloma cells by negative magnetic selection. This clonotype was obtained from a donor at least 40 years old with multiple myeloma. The chain was built from TRBV4-1 and TRBJ2-3, and TRBD2 aligns with 9 junction nucleotides. For the CDR3, the sequence is CASSQTSGSGGTQYF. In nucleotides, the sequence is TGCGCCAGCAGCCAAACTTCCGGGAGCGGGGGGACGCAGTATTTT.